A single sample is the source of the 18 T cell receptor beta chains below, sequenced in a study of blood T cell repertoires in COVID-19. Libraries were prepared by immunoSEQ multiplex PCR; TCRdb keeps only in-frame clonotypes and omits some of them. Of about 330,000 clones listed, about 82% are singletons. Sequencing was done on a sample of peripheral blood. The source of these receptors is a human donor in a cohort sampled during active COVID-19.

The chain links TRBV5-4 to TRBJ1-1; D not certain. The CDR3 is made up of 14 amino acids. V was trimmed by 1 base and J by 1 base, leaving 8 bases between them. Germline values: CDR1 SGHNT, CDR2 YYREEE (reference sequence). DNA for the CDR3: TGTGCCAGCAGCTTGACAAGATCGAACACTGAAGCTTTCTTT. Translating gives CASSLTRSNTEAFF.

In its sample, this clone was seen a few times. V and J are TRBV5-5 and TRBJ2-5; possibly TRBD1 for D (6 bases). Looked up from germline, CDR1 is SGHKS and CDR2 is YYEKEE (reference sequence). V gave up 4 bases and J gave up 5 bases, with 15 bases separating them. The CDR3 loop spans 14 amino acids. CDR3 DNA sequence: TGTGCCAGCAGCAGCAGGGGCCGGGTGGAGACCCAGTACTTC. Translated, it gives CASSSRGRVETQYF.

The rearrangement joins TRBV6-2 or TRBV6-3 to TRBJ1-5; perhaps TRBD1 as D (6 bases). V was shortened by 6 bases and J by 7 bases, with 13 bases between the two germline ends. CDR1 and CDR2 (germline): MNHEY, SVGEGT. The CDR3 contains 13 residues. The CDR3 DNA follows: TGTGCCAGCAGCGACAGGACCCGGCAGCCCCAGCATTTT. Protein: CASSDRTRQPQHF.

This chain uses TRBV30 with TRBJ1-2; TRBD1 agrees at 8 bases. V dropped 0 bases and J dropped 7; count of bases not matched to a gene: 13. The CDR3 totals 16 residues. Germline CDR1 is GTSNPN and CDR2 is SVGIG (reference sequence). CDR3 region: CAWSVLTGGSAGGYTF. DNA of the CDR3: TGTGCCTGGAGTGTATTAACAGGGGGGAGCGCCGGTGGCTACACCTTC. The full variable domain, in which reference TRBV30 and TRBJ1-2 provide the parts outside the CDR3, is SQTIHQWPATLVQPVGSPLSLECTVEGTSNPNLYWYRQAAGRGLQLLFYSVGIGQISSEVPQNLSASRPQDRQFILSSKKLLLSDSGFYLCAWSVLTGGSAGGYTFGSGTRLTVV.

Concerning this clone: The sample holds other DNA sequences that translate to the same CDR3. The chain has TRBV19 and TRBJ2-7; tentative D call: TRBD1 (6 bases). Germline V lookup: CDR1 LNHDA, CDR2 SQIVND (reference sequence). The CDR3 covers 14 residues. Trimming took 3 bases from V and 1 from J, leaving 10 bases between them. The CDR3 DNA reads TGTGCCAGTAGTATCCGGACAGCGTCCTACGAGCAGTACTTC. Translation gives CASSIRTASYEQYF.

CDR3 loop: CASSSQGGRTDTQYF. In DNA form, the CDR3 reads TGTGCCAGCAGTTCCCAGGGGGGCCGCACAGATACGCAGTATTTT. The V and J genes are TRBV27 and TRBJ2-3; D possibly corresponds to TRBD1 (7 bases). The length of the CDR3 is 15 residues. Per the germline V gene, CDR1 is MNHEY and CDR2 is SMNVEV (reference sequence). The V gene lost 4 bases and the J gene lost 1 base, with 12 bases spanning the gap.

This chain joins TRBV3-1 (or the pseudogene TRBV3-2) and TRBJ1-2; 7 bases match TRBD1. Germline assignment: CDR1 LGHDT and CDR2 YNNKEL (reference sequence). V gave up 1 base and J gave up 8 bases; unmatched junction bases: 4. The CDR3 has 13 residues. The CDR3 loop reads CASSQGTGDGYTF. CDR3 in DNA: TGTGCCAGCAGCCAAGGCACAGGGGACGGCTACACCTTC.

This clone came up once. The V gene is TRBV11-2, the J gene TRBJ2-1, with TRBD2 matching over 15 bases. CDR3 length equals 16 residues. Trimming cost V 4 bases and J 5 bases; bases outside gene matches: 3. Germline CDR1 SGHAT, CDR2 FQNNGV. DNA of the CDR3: TGTGCCAGCAGCTATGGGACTAGCGGGGGGAACAATGAGCAGTTCTTC. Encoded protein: CASSYGTSGGNNEQFF.

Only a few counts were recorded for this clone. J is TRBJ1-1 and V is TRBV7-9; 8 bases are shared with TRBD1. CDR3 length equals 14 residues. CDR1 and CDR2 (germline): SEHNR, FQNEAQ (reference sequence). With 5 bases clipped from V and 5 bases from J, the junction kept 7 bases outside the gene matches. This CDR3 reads CASSLQGAWTEAFF. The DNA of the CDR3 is TGTGCCAGCAGCCTCCAGGGGGCATGGACTGAAGCTTTCTTT.

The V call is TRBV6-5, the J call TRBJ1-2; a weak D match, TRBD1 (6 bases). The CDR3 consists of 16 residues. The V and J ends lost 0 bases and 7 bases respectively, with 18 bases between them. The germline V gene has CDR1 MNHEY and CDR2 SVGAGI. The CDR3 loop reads CASSYSGQGSTSGYTF. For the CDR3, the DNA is TGTGCCAGCAGTTACTCGGGGCAGGGGAGTACATCTGGCTACACCTTC.

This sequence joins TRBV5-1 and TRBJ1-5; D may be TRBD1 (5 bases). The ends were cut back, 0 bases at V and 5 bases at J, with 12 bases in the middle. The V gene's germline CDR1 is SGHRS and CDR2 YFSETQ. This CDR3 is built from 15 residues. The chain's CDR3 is CASSLGTTRDQPQHF. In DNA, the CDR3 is TGCGCCAGCAGCTTGGGAACGACCAGGGATCAGCCCCAGCATTTT.

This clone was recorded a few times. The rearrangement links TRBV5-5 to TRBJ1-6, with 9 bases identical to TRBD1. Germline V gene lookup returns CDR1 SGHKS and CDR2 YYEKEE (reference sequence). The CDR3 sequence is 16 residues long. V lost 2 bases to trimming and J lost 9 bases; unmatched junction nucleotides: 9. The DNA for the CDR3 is TGTGCCAGCAGCTTCCACCGGGACAGGGATGGTTCACCCCTCCACTTT. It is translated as CASSFHRDRDGSPLHF.

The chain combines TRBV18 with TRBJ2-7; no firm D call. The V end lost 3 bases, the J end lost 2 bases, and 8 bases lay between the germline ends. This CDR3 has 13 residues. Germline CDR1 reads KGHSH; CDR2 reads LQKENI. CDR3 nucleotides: TGTGCCAGCTCACCGAACACAGCCTACGAGCAGTACTTC. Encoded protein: CASSPNTAYEQYF.

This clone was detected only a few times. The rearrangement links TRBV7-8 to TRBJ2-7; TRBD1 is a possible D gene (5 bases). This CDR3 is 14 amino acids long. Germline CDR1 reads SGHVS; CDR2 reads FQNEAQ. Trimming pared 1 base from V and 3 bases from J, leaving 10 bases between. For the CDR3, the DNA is TGTGCCAGCAGCTTAGTCTTCCAGGGCTACGAGCAGTACTTC. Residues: CASSLVFQGYEQYF.

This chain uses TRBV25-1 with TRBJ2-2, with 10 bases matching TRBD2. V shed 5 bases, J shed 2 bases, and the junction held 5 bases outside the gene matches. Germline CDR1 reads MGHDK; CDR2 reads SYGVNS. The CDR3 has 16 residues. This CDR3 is CASSHRTSGNTGELFF. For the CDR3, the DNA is TGTGCCAGCAGTCACAGGACTAGCGGAAACACCGGGGAGCTGTTTTTT.

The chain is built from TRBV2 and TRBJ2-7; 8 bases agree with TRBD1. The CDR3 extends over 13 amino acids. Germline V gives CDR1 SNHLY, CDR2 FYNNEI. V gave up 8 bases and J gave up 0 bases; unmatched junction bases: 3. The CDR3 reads CASGTGSSYEQYF. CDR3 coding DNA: TGTGCCAGCGGGACAGGAAGCTCCTACGAGCAGTACTTC.

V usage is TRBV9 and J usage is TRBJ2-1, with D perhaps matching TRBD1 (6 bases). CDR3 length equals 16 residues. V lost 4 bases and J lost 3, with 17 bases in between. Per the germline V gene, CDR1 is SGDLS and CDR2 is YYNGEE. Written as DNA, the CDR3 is TGTGCCAGCAGCACCCTGATGGGGGCTATCTACAATGAGCAGTTCTTC. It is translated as CASSTLMGAIYNEQFF.

The CDR3 is CASSFSWTSGYTGELFF. The CDR3 region has the DNA TGTGCCAGCAGCTTCTCATGGACTAGCGGGTACACCGGGGAGCTGTTTTTT. The chain carries TRBV7-8 and TRBJ2-2; 11 positions agree with TRBD2. In germline, CDR1 is SGHVS, CDR2 FQNEAQ. V trimming: 3 bases; J trimming: 3 bases; junction bases outside the gene matches: 6. This CDR3 is 17 amino acids long.